This is a list of T cell receptor beta chains from one sample in a study of blood T cell repertoires in COVID-19. Only in-frame clones appear in the TCRdb table, and some are missing; sequencing was by immunoSEQ multiplex PCR. The table lists around 250,000 clones, 75% to 95% of them singletons. Material: PBMCs or T cells enriched from blood (not recorded which). These receptors were collected from a man aged 40-50 years who had been exposed to COVID-19. The CDR3 runs from the conserved cysteine through the conserved F or W. Each record gives: CDR3 protein, CDR3 DNA, J gene, V gene, clone size, D gene. The D gene is left open where the match is weak. Only some rows state a clone size, as once, few, many or a class for expanded clones.

CASSKGEGRYYNEQFF,TGTGCCAGCAGCAAGGGGGAGGGGAGATATTACAATGAGCAGTTCTTC,TRBJ2-1,TRBV11-1,.,.
CASSLMDTLYYEQYF,TGTGCCAGCAGCCTCATGGACACTCTCTACTACGAGCAGTACTTC,TRBJ2-7,TRBV7-7,.,.
CASSRQTGGNYEQYF,TGCGCCAGCAGTCGCCAGACAGGGGGCAACTACGAGCAGTACTTC,TRBJ2-7,TRBV5-1,once,TRBD1
CASSPNRENTEAFF,TGTGCCAGCAGCCCTAACAGGGAGAACACTGAAGCTTTCTTT,TRBJ1-1,TRBV7-9,.,.
CASSLLTQLAARDTQYF,TGTGCCAGCAGCTTGTTGACTCAACTAGCTGCCAGGGATACGCAGTATTTT,TRBJ2-3,TRBV5-4,once,.
CASSYDRQFYNEQFF,TGCGCCAGCAGCTACGACAGACAGTTTTACAATGAGCAGTTCTTC,TRBJ2-1,TRBV4-1,.,.
CASSQVSGAYEQYF,TGTGCCAGCAGCCAAGTCTCAGGGGCCTACGAGCAGTACTTC,TRBJ2-7,TRBV3-1/TRBV3-2,.,.
CASSLRDRGLYEQYF,TGCGCCAGCAGCCTCCGGGACAGGGGGCTGTACGAGCAGTACTTC,TRBJ2-7,TRBV5-1,.,TRBD1
CASSPLRQVSSYNEQFF,TGTGCCAGCAGCCCTCTCAGACAGGTGAGCTCCTACAATGAGCAGTTCTTC,TRBJ2-1,TRBV7-8,few,.
CASSLRGPTGREQYF,TGTGCCAGCAGCTTAAGGGGACCTACAGGGCGCGAGCAGTACTTC,TRBJ2-7,TRBV7-2,.,.
CAINITPGLGLGDTGELFF,TGTGCCATCAACATTACGCCGGGACTAGGGCTAGGAGACACCGGGGAGCTGTTTTTT,TRBJ2-2,TRBV10-3,.,TRBD2
CASSVSRGFGELFF,TGCGCCAGCAGTGTCTCGAGAGGATTCGGGGAGCTGTTTTTT,TRBJ2-2,TRBV10-1,few,.
CASSRLPRDRGNTGELFF,TGTGCCAGCAGCCGACTCCCGAGGGACAGGGGGAACACCGGGGAGCTGTTTTTT,TRBJ2-2,TRBV6-6,few,TRBD1
CASGPGQQETQYF,TGTGCCAGCGGGCCGGGACAGCAAGAGACCCAGTACTTC,TRBJ2-5,TRBV19,.,TRBD1
CASSLSGMGDNEQFF,TGTGCCAGCAGTTTAAGCGGGATGGGGGACAATGAGCAGTTCTTC,TRBJ2-1,TRBV28,.,TRBD2
CASRTTGGFTGELFF,TGTGCCAGTAGGACGACAGGGGGTTTCACCGGGGAGCTGTTTTTT,TRBJ2-2,TRBV19,few,TRBD1
CASSLGTARLNTEAFF,TGTGCCAGCAGTTTAGGGACAGCTCGTCTGAACACTGAAGCTTTCTTT,TRBJ1-1,TRBV27,.,TRBD1
CASSLDGAISGNTIYF,TGTGCCAGCAGCTTAGATGGGGCAATCTCTGGAAACACCATATATTTT,TRBJ1-3,TRBV7-2,.,.
CARGGVSTDTQYF,TGTGCCAGAGGGGGCGTCAGCACAGATACGCAGTATTTT,TRBJ2-3,TRBV21-1,.,.
CASSRDMSYEQYF,TGTGCCAGCAGCCGGGACATGTCCTACGAGCAGTACTTC,TRBJ2-7,TRBV7-2,once,.
CASINLGSANTGELFF,TGTGCCAGTATCAATTTGGGCTCCGCGAACACCGGGGAGCTGTTTTTT,TRBJ2-2,TRBV19,.,.
CASSPLKGGINEQFF,TGCGCCAGCAGCCCCCTCAAGGGAGGGATCAATGAGCAGTTCTTC,TRBJ2-1,TRBV5-1,.,TRBD2
CASSPGLGADTQYF,TGTGCCAGCTCCCCGGGTTTAGGGGCAGATACGCAGTATTTT,TRBJ2-3,TRBV18,.,.